This T cell receptor (beta chain) was documented in a study of blood T cell repertoires in COVID-19. Original processing notes: Counts of nucleated cells, estimated from reference gene primer amplification, were obtained. Measured with immunoSEQ multiplex PCR; TCRdb has only the in-frame clones, and not every one. V and J calls and clone size are as listed in that table; D and trimming were resolved from the DNA. Here the sample spans around 480,000 clones, around 88% being singletons. Seattle patients were enrolled while actively infected and followed longitudinally. Germline V lookup: CDR1 SGHRS, CDR2 YFSETQ. This CDR3 has 15 residues. The ends were cut back, 1 base at V and 2 bases at J, with 13 bases in the middle.

The receptor's source is a woman between 45 and 60 years old with COVID-19, enrolled during active disease. The chain combines TRBV5-1 with TRBJ2-7; a weak D match, TRBD1 (6 bases). Sequenced input: peripheral blood. Here the CDR3 reads CASSLPGTSPYEQYF. The DNA for the CDR3 is TGCGCCAGCAGCTTGCCGGGGACATCCCCCTACGAGCAGTACTTC.